The 25 T cell receptor beta chains in this list originate from one sample, sequenced in a study of blood T cell repertoires in COVID-19. Assay used: immunoSEQ multiplex PCR; TCRdb lists only in-frame clones, some missing. The sample has 200,000 to 250,000 clones; 90% are singletons. Sequencing input: PBMCs or T cells enriched from blood (not recorded which). These receptors all stem from a man aged 25 to 40 who had been exposed to COVID-19.

This clone was recorded only once. This chain links TRBV18 with TRBJ1-5; D is unresolved. The V and J ends lost 3 bases and 4 bases respectively, with 10 bases between them. Germline values: CDR1 KGHSH, CDR2 LQKENI. This CDR3 has 14 residues. CDR3 DNA sequence: TGTGCCAGCTCACCGGACGCGGGGAATCAGCCCCAGCATTTT. Translated, it gives CASSPDAGNQPQHF.

This clone was detected only once. The genes are TRBV5-1 and TRBJ2-1; the D is unclear. V was trimmed by 4 bases and J by 0 bases, leaving 11 bases between them. Germline V CDR1 and CDR2: SGHRS, YFSETQ. This CDR3 is built from 15 residues. In DNA, the CDR3 is TGCGCCAGCAGCCCCGCTAGGAACTCCTACAATGAGCAGTTCTTC. This translates into CASSPARNSYNEQFF.

The J gene is TRBJ2-3, the V gene TRBV11-2; 8 bases align to TRBD2. The trim removed 6 bases at V and 3 bases at J, leaving 8 bases unmatched. This CDR3 has 15 residues. Germline loops: CDR1 SGHAT, CDR2 FQNNGV. This CDR3 is CASRRSGGWTDTQYF. CDR3 coding DNA: TGTGCCAGCAGGCGATCGGGGGGGTGGACAGATACGCAGTATTTT.

The V call is TRBV9, the J call TRBJ1-1; no definite D call. This CDR3 has 13 amino acids. Germline CDR1 is SGDLS and CDR2 is YYNGEE. Between the trimmed V and J ends, which lost 2 bases and 2 bases, there was a span of 7 bases. The CDR3 region is CASSVAPNTEAFF. The CDR3 DNA sequence: TGTGCCAGCAGCGTGGCACCCAACACTGAAGCTTTCTTT.

This chain uses TRBV2 with TRBJ1-5; TRBD1 is a possible D gene (6 bases). Germline V lookup: CDR1 SNHLY, CDR2 FYNNEI. The V and J ends lost 4 bases and 7 bases respectively, with 17 bases between them. This CDR3 has 15 residues. The CDR3 DNA is TGTGCCAGCAGTGGAGGGGGGGGCGCTTGGCAGCCCCAGCATTTT. This gives the protein CASSGGGGAWQPQHF.

This rearrangement joins TRBV27 to TRBJ1-1; D ambiguous. The CDR3 contains 11 residues. With 4 bases removed from V and 4 bases from J, the gap between germline ends came to 4 bases. Germline CDR1 and CDR2: MNHEY and SMNVEV (reference sequence). The CDR3 sequence is CASSSFTEAFF. The CDR3 bases are TGTGCCAGCAGTTCCTTCACTGAAGCTTTCTTT.

The chain recombines TRBV6-6 with TRBJ1-1, with TRBD1 as a possible D gene (5 bases). This CDR3 region has 15 residues. V dropped 8 bases and J dropped 1 base, with 17 bases sitting between them. The germline V gene has CDR1 MNHNY and CDR2 SVGAGI (reference sequence). The CDR3 region is CASANHGGGNTEAFF. The CDR3 bases are TGTGCCAGCGCTAACCATGGGGGAGGGAACACTGAAGCTTTCTTT.

The CDR3, as DNA: TGTGCCAGTAGTATCCAAACCGGGACAAAGGGACAGCCCCAGCATTTT. Protein product: CASSIQTGTKGQPQHF. V and J are TRBV19 and TRBJ1-5; D perhaps matches TRBD1 (6 bases). Trimming pared 3 bases from V and 7 bases from J, leaving 19 bases between. CDR1 is LNHDA and CDR2 is SQIVND in the germline V gene (reference sequence). The CDR3 extends over 16 amino acids.

The chain is built from TRBV5-1 and TRBJ1-1, with 9 bases lining up with TRBD1. This CDR3 has 16 residues. Germline V lookup: CDR1 SGHRS, CDR2 YFSETQ. The junction had 12 bases not matched to a gene; V was cut back by 2 bases and J by 7 bases. The CDR3 DNA is TGCGCCAGCAGCTTACAGGGGGCACTTAGTGGGGATGAAGCTTTCTTT. Amino acids: CASSLQGALSGDEAFF.

This clone was counted a single time. This chain joins TRBV30 and TRBJ2-1; D might be TRBD2 (6 bases). The CDR3 totals 15 residues. The germline CDR1 and CDR2 sequences are GTSNPN and SVGIG (reference sequence). Trimming took off 5 bases at V and 3 bases at J, with 17 bases between the two ends. In DNA, the CDR3 is TGTGCCTGGGCGTGGGGCGGGGAGGTCTACAATGAGCAGTTCTTC. It yields the protein CAWAWGGEVYNEQFF.

This sequence joins TRBV18 and TRBJ1-2; D remains unclear. The germline gives CDR1 KGHSH, CDR2 LQKENI. With 6 bases removed from V and 8 bases from J, the gap between germline ends came to 19 bases. The CDR3 extends over 14 amino acids. The CDR3 protein is CASSYPAQREGYTF. In nucleotides, the CDR3 is TGTGCCAGCTCCTACCCGGCACAGAGGGAAGGCTACACCTTC.

This clone came up once. This sample includes further DNA sequences coding for the same CDR3. Here the CDR3 DNA reads TGCGCCAGCAGCTCCGGGACAGGGGGTATCGAGCAGTACTTC. Its protein product is CASSSGTGGIEQYF. The chain carries TRBV5-1 and TRBJ2-7; TRBD1 matches 11 bases. The ends lost 3 bases at V and 6 bases at J; junction bases unmatched: 5. The CDR3 covers 14 residues. CDR1 is SGHRS and CDR2 is YFSETQ in the germline V gene.

The chain recombines TRBV2 with TRBJ2-5, with 8 bases identical to TRBD2. Germline lookup yields CDR1 SNHLY and CDR2 FYNNEI. The junction had 8 bases not matched to a gene; V was cut back by 10 bases and J by 1 base. The CDR3 runs to 14 residues. The CDR3 is CATWRGEFQETQYF. CDR3 in DNA: TGTGCCACTTGGCGGGGGGAGTTCCAAGAGACCCAGTACTTC.

This clone was observed a few times. The chain uses TRBV3-1 (or the pseudogene TRBV3-2) and TRBJ1-1; D is perhaps TRBD1 (6 bases). CDR1 is LGHDT and CDR2 is YNNKEL in the germline V gene (reference sequence). The germline V and J ends were trimmed by 5 bases and 1 base, with 8 bases remaining between them. The CDR3 totals 13 residues. The CDR3 DNA follows: TGTGCCAGCAGCACGACAGGGAACACTGAAGCTTTCTTT. This translates into CASSTTGNTEAFF.

This clone occurred once. The chain uses TRBV6-5 and TRBJ1-2, with D perhaps matching TRBD1 (5 bases). The V gene's germline CDR1 is MNHEY and CDR2 SVGAGI. The CDR3 length is 15 residues. Trimming stripped 7 bases from V and 0 bases from J, with 15 bases between. CDR3 in amino acids: CASTTIRQPNYGYTF. The CDR3 region has the DNA TGTGCCAGCACCACGATCCGACAGCCTAACTATGGCTACACCTTC.

This chain connects TRBV11-1 to TRBJ2-1; 9 bases are a match to TRBD1. This CDR3 comprises 16 residues. V lost 5 bases to trimming and J lost 3 bases; unmatched junction nucleotides: 8. Germline CDR1 SGHAT, CDR2 FQDESV (reference sequence). The CDR3 spells CASSIQGAKSYNEQFF. The CDR3 region has the DNA TGTGCCAGCAGCATACAGGGGGCTAAGAGCTACAATGAGCAGTTCTTC.

V gene TRBV7-3 combines with J gene TRBJ2-5; tentative D call: TRBD2 (6 bases). Per the germline V gene, CDR1 is SGHTA and CDR2 is FQGTGA. Between the trimmed V and J ends, which lost 5 bases and 5 bases, there was a span of 18 bases. This CDR3 is 15 amino acids long. This chain's CDR3 is CASSPRGFATETQYF. CDR3 in DNA: TGTGCCAGCAGCCCTCGGGGGTTCGCCACGGAGACCCAGTACTTC.

This sequence joins TRBV7-9 and TRBJ1-6; 9 bases fit TRBD1. Germline loops: CDR1 SEHNR, CDR2 FQNEAQ (reference sequence). V gave up 4 bases and J gave up 5 bases; unmatched junction bases: 6. This CDR3 spans 16 amino acids. The CDR3 is CASSWDRDPNNSPLHF. The CDR3 nucleotides read TGTGCCAGCAGCTGGGACAGGGACCCCAATAATTCACCCCTCCACTTT.

The chain uses TRBV6-5 and TRBJ2-5, with 12 positions matching TRBD2. The CDR3 consists of 15 residues. Unmatched junction bases numbered 5, after V lost 9 bases and J lost 0 bases. Germline CDR1 reads MNHEY; CDR2 reads SVGAGI. CDR3 bases: TGTGCCAGTAGACTAGCGGGGGAATACCAAGAGACCCAGTACTTC. Amino acid sequence: CASRLAGEYQETQYF.

A few counts support this clone. The chain is built from TRBV5-6 and TRBJ1-6, with a weak D call TRBD1 (6 bases). V was clipped by 2 bases and J by 7 bases, with 16 bases between them. Germline V gene sequence: CDR1 SGHDT, CDR2 YYEEEE. CDR3 length equals 16 residues. The chain's CDR3 is CASSFRGGGTNSPLHF. The CDR3 nucleotides read TGTGCCAGCAGCTTTAGGGGTGGGGGCACGAATTCACCCCTCCACTTT.

The V and J genes are TRBV29-1 and TRBJ2-3; 7 bases match TRBD2. Germline CDR1 SQVTM, CDR2 ANQGSEA. The V gene end was trimmed by 2 bases and the J gene end by 2 bases; junction bases not matched to a gene: 7. The CDR3 spans 15 residues. This CDR3 is CSVERTRGPTDTQYF. CDR3 nucleotides: TGCAGCGTTGAAAGGACTAGAGGGCCCACAGATACGCAGTATTTT.

CDR3 amino acids: CASSQVLRTSYNEQFF. The DNA for the CDR3 is TGCGCCAGCAGCCAAGTTCTGCGTACCTCCTACAATGAGCAGTTCTTC. The chain couples TRBV4-1 to TRBJ2-1; no reliable D call. Germline V gene data show CDR1 as MGHRA and CDR2 as YSYEKL. The CDR3 spans 16 residues. The V end lost 1 base, the J end lost 0 bases, and 10 bases lay between the germline ends.

This chain links TRBV3-1 (or the pseudogene TRBV3-2) with TRBJ2-2, with 7 bases identical to TRBD1. The germline V gene has CDR1 LGHDT and CDR2 YNNKEL (reference sequence). This CDR3 contains 16 residues. V lost 3 bases, J lost 0 bases, and 4 bases stayed unmatched. As DNA, the CDR3 is TGTGCCAGCAGCCATTCAGGGGGAGCGAACACCGGGGAGCTGTTTTTT. Encoded protein: CASSHSGGANTGELFF.

The V call is TRBV11-2, the J call TRBJ1-2; possible D gene TRBD1, 6 bases. Per the germline V gene, CDR1 is SGHAT and CDR2 is FQNNGV. There are 12 residues in the CDR3. The V and J ends lost 3 bases and 10 bases respectively, with 12 bases between them. Here the CDR3 DNA reads TGTGCCAGCAGCTTCGGGACACTTGACTACACCTTC. It specifies CASSFGTLDYTF.

The chain links TRBV5-1 to TRBJ2-3; TRBD2 aligns across 13 bases. Germline CDR1 SGHRS, CDR2 YFSETQ. This CDR3 has 16 residues. V lost 2 bases, J lost 7 bases, and 7 bases stayed unmatched. The CDR3 nucleotides are TGCGCCAGCAGCTTAACTAGCGGGGGGGTGTACAATACGCAGTATTTT. This sequence encodes CASSLTSGGVYNTQYF.